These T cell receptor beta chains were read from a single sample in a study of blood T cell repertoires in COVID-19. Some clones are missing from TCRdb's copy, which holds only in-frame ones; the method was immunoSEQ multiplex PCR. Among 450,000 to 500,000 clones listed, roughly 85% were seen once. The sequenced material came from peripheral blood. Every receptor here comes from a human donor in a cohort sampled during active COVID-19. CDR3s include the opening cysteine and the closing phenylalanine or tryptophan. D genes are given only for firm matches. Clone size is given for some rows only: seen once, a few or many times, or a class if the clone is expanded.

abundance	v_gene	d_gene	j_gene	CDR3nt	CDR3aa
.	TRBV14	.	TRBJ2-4	TGTGCCAGCAGCGAAAATGGACAGGCCAAAAACATTCAGTACTTC	CASSENGQAKNIQYF
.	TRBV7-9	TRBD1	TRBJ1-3	TGTGCCAGCAGCTTGGGACAGAACTCTGGAAACACCATATATTTT	CASSLGQNSGNTIYF
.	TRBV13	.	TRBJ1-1	TGTGCCAGCAGCTTTCCCGGCACTGAAGCTTTCTTT	CASSFPGTEAFF
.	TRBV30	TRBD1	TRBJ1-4	TGTGCCTGGAGTTACGGGACAGCAACTAATGAAAAACTGTTTTTT	CAWSYGTATNEKLFF
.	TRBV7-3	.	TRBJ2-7	TGTGCCAGCAGCTTCGGGGGAGGCGAGCAGTACTTC	CASSFGGGEQYF
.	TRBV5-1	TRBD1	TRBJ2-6	TGCGCCAGCAGCTCAGAGACAGGGGGCAAAGGTGGGGCCAACGTCCTGACTTTC	CASSSETGGKGGANVLTF
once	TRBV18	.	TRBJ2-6	TGTGCCAGCTCACCGAATACCGTAGGGGTATCTGGGGCCAACGTCCTGACTTTC	CASSPNTVGVSGANVLTF
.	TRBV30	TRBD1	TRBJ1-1	TGTGCCTGGAGTGTAACAGGGGGAGACACTGAAGCTTTCTTT	CAWSVTGGDTEAFF
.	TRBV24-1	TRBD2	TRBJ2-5	TGTGCCACCAAAGACGCTAGCGGGGTCCAAGAGACCCAGTACTTC	CATKDASGVQETQYF
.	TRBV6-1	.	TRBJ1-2	TGTGCCAGCAGTGAACGGGCGGGGTTGGGCTACACCTTC	CASSERAGLGYTF
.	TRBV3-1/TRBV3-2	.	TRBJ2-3	TGTGCCAGCAGCCAAGAGGGAGTCACACATACGCAGTATTTT	CASSQEGVTHTQYF
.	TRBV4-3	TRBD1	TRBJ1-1	TGCGCCAGCAGCCAAGATCTCCGGACAGGCCTAGGCACTGAAGCTTTCTTT	CASSQDLRTGLGTEAFF
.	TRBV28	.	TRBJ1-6	TGTGCCAGCAGTCTAAATTCACCCCTCCACTTT	CASSLNSPLHF
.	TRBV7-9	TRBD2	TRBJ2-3	TGTGCCAGCAGCCCGGGACTAGATTCGACAGATACGCAGTATTTT	CASSPGLDSTDTQYF
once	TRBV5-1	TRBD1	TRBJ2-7	TGCGCCAGCAGCTTAATGGACAGGTCCTACGAGCAGTACTTC	CASSLMDRSYEQYF
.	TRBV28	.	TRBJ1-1	TGTGCCAGCAGTTTACCTTCCACTGAAGCTTTCTTT	CASSLPSTEAFF
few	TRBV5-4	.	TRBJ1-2	TGTGCCAGCAGAGGCGGGCCGAACTTTAACTATGGCTACACCTTC	CASRGGPNFNYGYTF
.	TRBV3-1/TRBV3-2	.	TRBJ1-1	TGTGCCAGCAGCCGAGCCCCCGGACAGCGAAACACTGAAGCTTTCTTT	CASSRAPGQRNTEAFF
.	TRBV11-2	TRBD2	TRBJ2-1	TGTGCCAGCAGCTTACTAGCGGGAGCTTACAATGAGCAGTTCTTC	CASSLLAGAYNEQFF
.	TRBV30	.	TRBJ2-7	TGTGCCTGGGAAGCGATTAGCTCCTACGAGCAGTACTTC	CAWEAISSYEQYF
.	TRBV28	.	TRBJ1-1	TGTGCCAGCCGGGGGAACACTGAAGCTTTCTTT	CASRGNTEAFF
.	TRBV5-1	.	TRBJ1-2	TGCGCCAGCAGCTTGGAACCCGGGTCGGAGGCCTATGGCTACACCTTC	CASSLEPGSEAYGYTF
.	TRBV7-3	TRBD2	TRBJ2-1	TGTGCCAGCAGCTCTATATCTTGGGCGGGAGGTCCTAATGAGCAGTTCTTC	CASSSISWAGGPNEQFF
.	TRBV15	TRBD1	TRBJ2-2	TGTGCCACCATGGACAGGGGGCCGCACACCGGGGAGCTGTTTTTT	CATMDRGPHTGELFF
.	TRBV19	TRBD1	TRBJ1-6	TGTGCCAGTAGTATAGAGGGGGACAGTAATTCACCCCTCCACTTT	CASSIEGDSNSPLHF
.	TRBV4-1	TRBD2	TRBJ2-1	TGCGCCAGCAGCCAAGAATCCAGGCTAGCGGAATACAATGAGCAGTTCTTC	CASSQESRLAEYNEQFF
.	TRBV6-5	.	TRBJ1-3	TGTGCCAGCGCCGTAGGACACGCCTCTGGAAACACCATATATTTT	CASAVGHASGNTIYF
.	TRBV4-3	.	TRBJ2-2	TGCGCCAGCAGCTTCGGCAGGGTGGGCACCGGGGAGCTGTTTTTT	CASSFGRVGTGELFF
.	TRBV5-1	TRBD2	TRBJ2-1	TGCGCCAGCAGCTTGGCCACGACTAGCGGGAGCTATGAGCAGTTCTTC	CASSLATTSGSYEQFF
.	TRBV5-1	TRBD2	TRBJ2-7	TGCGCCAGCAGCTCGGGGACACTAGCGGGAGGCTCCGAGCAGTACTTC	CASSSGTLAGGSEQYF
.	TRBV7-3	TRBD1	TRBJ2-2	TGTGCCAGCAGCTTTAATTCAGGGGGCACCGGGGAGCTGTTTTTT	CASSFNSGGTGELFF
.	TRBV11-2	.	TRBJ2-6	TGTGCCAGCAGCTTAAAAACACACTCTGGGGCCAACGTCCTGACTTTC	CASSLKTHSGANVLTF
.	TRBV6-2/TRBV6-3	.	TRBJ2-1	TGTGCCAGCAGTACCATAGCGGCTCGCTCCTACAATGAGCAGTTCTTC	CASSTIAARSYNEQFF